The 27 T cell receptor beta chains below come from one sample, sequenced in a study of T cell clones after liver transplantation. The protocol was immunoSEQ multiplex PCR, while the TCRdb copy is restricted to in-frame clones and leaves out a portion. The sample consists of some 75,000 clones, 75% to 85% of them appearing once. This sample comprised CD4+ T cells from blood, obtained before liver transplant. These receptors came from a human donor who received a liver transplant.

CDR3 region: CASTHGWEREAFF. CDR3 nucleotide sequence: TGTGCCAGCACCCACGGTTGGGAGCGTGAAGCTTTCTTT. V gene TRBV25-1 combines with J gene TRBJ1-1; D uncertain. V lost 7 bases to trimming and J lost 7 bases, with 16 bases between them. CDR3 length equals 13 residues. Germline V gene data show CDR1 as MGHDK and CDR2 as SYGVNS. The entire variable domain, with the rest obtained from reference TRBV25-1 and TRBJ1-1, is as follows: EADIYQTPRYLVIGTGKKITLECSQTMGHDKMYWYQQDPGMELHLIHYSYGVNSTEKGDLSSESTVSRIRTEHFPLTLESARPSHTSQYLCASTHGWEREAFFGQGTRLTVV.

This clone was picked up a small number of times. The chain combines TRBV11-2 with TRBJ2-7; no reliable D call. CDR1 and CDR2 from the germline V gene are SGHAT and FQNNGV. The CDR3 runs to 15 residues. Trimming cost V 4 bases and J 2 bases, with 15 bases left between them. CDR3 amino acids: CASSSYQSGTYEQYF. DNA for the CDR3: TGTGCCAGCAGCTCCTACCAATCCGGAACCTACGAGCAGTACTTC.

This chain connects TRBV19 to TRBJ2-2, with 7 bases matching TRBD2. Germline trimming cut 1 base from V and 7 bases from J; bases unmatched to any gene: 6. This CDR3 has 15 residues. Germline CDR1 is LNHDA and CDR2 is SQIVND (reference sequence). The CDR3 spells CASSIASGGLGELFF. The CDR3 DNA sequence: TGTGCCAGTAGTATAGCTAGCGGTGGGCTCGGGGAGCTGTTTTTT.

The V call is TRBV28, the J call TRBJ1-2; no definite D call. CDR1 is MDHEN and CDR2 is SYDVKM in the germline V gene. V was trimmed by 6 bases and J by 5 bases, leaving 10 bases between them. This CDR3 region has 12 residues. CDR3 sequence reads: CASSTAHYGYTF. The CDR3 DNA is TGTGCCAGCAGCACGGCCCATTATGGCTACACCTTC.

The J gene is TRBJ2-7, the V gene TRBV27; D ambiguous. V was shortened by 2 bases and J by 6 bases, with 17 bases between the two germline ends. Germline CDR1 MNHEY, CDR2 SMNVEV (reference sequence). The CDR3 contains 15 residues. CDR3 in amino acids: CASSLGSPLIVEQYF. CDR3 nucleotide sequence: TGTGCCAGCAGTTTAGGATCTCCTCTAATCGTCGAGCAGTACTTC.

The rearrangement joins TRBV18 to TRBJ2-7; 11 nucleotides line up with TRBD2. J lost 3 bases, V lost 5 bases, and 6 bases had no gene match. The CDR3 spans 15 residues. Germline V lookup: CDR1 KGHSH, CDR2 LQKENI. The CDR3 DNA follows: TGTGCCAGCTCAGGGATAGCGGGAGGGGACTACGAGCAGTACTTC. Amino acids: CASSGIAGGDYEQYF.

V and J are TRBV28 and TRBJ1-1; 7 bases match TRBD1. The CDR3 has 16 residues. Germline assignment: CDR1 MDHEN and CDR2 SYDVKM. After removal of 5 bases from V and 4 bases from J, the junction contained 13 bases not matched to a gene. The CDR3 nucleotides are TGTGCCAGCAGTCCGGCGACAGGGAAGCGCGGCACTGAAGCTTTCTTT. Amino acid sequence: CASSPATGKRGTEAFF.

The chain employs TRBV7-2 and TRBJ1-5; 12 bases match TRBD1. CDR1 SGHTA and CDR2 FQGNSA come from the germline V gene. The CDR3 has 16 residues. After removal of 3 bases from V and 6 bases from J, the junction contained 6 bases not matched to a gene. In DNA form, the CDR3 reads TGTGCCAGCAGCTTCACCGGGACAGGGGGCGGTCAGCCCCAGCATTTT. Translating it yields CASSFTGTGGGQPQHF.

This rearrangement joins TRBV11-2 to TRBJ2-1, with D tentatively TRBD1 (5 bases). V was pared by 2 bases and J by 8 bases, with 13 bases between. The length of the CDR3 is 14 residues. Germline loops: CDR1 SGHAT, CDR2 FQNNGV. CDR3 loop: CASSLRQGIDEQFF. The CDR3 DNA reads as TGTGCCAGCAGCTTAAGGCAGGGCATCGATGAGCAGTTCTTC. Complete variable domain (other parts from reference TRBV11-2 and TRBJ2-1): EAGVAQSPRYKIIEKRQSVAFWCNPISGHATLYWYQQILGQGPKLLIQFQNNGVVDDSQLPKDRFSAERLKGVDSTLKIQPAKLEDSAVYLCASSLRQGIDEQFFGPGTRLTVL.

Relative to its sample, this clone is medium-sized. The chain recombines TRBV7-9 with TRBJ2-7; D not resolved. The germline gives CDR1 SEHNR, CDR2 FQNEAQ (reference sequence). Between the trimmed V and J ends, which lost 7 bases and 0 bases, there was a span of 16 bases. This CDR3 region has 15 residues. The DNA for the CDR3 is TGTGCCAGCAACCCGTCGGCGTCGGCCTCCTACGAGCAGTACTTC. The encoded protein is CASNPSASASYEQYF. The full variable domain, in which reference TRBV7-9 and TRBJ2-7 provide the parts outside the CDR3, is DTGVSQNPRHKITKRGQNVTFRCDPISEHNRLYWYRQTLGQGPEFLTYFQNEAQLEKSRLLSDRFSAERPKGSFSTLEIQRTEQGDSAMYLCASNPSASASYEQYFGPGTRLTVT.

The DNA of the CDR3 is TGTGCCAGCAGCAGGGGTTACAATCAGCCCCAGCATTTT. This sequence encodes CASSRGYNQPQHF. This chain uses TRBV5-6 with TRBJ1-5; tentatively, D is TRBD1 (5 bases). In germline, CDR1 is SGHDT, CDR2 YYEEEE. The CDR3 covers 13 residues. Between the trimmed V and J ends, which lost 4 bases and 3 bases, there was a span of 8 bases.

The V call is TRBV28, the J call TRBJ1-1; TRBD1 is a possible D gene (6 bases). Between the trimmed V and J ends, which lost 11 bases and 3 bases, there was a span of 13 bases. CDR3 length: 12 amino acids. The germline CDR1 and CDR2 sequences are MDHEN and SYDVKM. CDR3 protein: CAGSEGDTEAFF. For the CDR3, the DNA is TGTGCCGGATCAGAGGGGGACACTGAAGCTTTCTTT.

The chain carries TRBV18 and TRBJ1-5, with D tentatively TRBD1 (6 bases). The V end lost 1 base, the J end lost 0 bases, and 13 bases lay between the germline ends. The length of the CDR3 is 17 residues. Germline V CDR1 and CDR2: KGHSH, LQKENI. Here the CDR3 reads CASSPLSGANSNQPQHF. CDR3 sequence (DNA): TGTGCCAGCTCACCACTTTCGGGGGCAAATAGCAATCAGCCCCAGCATTTT.

This clone was counted once. This sequence joins TRBV12-5 and TRBJ1-2; TRBD1 is a possible D gene (5 bases). The CDR3 spans 13 residues. Per germline, CDR1 LGHNT and CDR2 FRNRAP. The V and J ends lost 6 bases and 4 bases respectively, with 12 bases between them. DNA for the CDR3: TGTGCTAGTGGACTGGACATTAGCTATGGCTACACCTTC. The encoded protein is CASGLDISYGYTF.

The chain recombines TRBV7-9 with TRBJ1-1, with a tentative D call TRBD1 (6 bases). Trimming left V 6 bases short and J 2 bases short, with 13 bases between. In germline, CDR1 is SEHNR, CDR2 FQNEAQ (reference sequence). The CDR3 length is 14 residues. In DNA, the CDR3 is TGTGCCAGCAGACCAAACAGGGTTAACACTGAAGCTTTCTTT. Residues: CASRPNRVNTEAFF.

The V gene is TRBV5-1, the J gene TRBJ1-2, with 8 bases fitting TRBD1. Trimming took 4 bases from V and 6 from J; bases not matched to a gene: 5. The CDR3 totals 13 residues. Per the germline V gene, CDR1 is SGHRS and CDR2 is YFSETQ. The DNA of the CDR3 is TGCGCCAGCAGCCCGGACAGGGATGATGGCTACACCTTC. Translated: CASSPDRDDGYTF. Based on the CDR3 plus reference TRBV5-1 and TRBJ1-2, the full variable domain is KAGVTQTPRYLIKTRGQQVTLSCSPISGHRSVSWYQQTPGQGLQFLFEYFSETQRNKGNFPGRFSGRQFSNSRSEMNVSTLELGDSALYLCASSPDRDDGYTFGSGTRLTVV.

This chain links TRBV5-1 with TRBJ2-7; 13 positions match TRBD2. The germline CDR1 and CDR2 sequences are SGHRS and YFSETQ. The CDR3 spans 19 residues. J gave up 4 bases and V 5 bases, and 18 bases lay outside the gene matches. This CDR3 reads CASSPRGGPGLAGAYEQYF. The CDR3, as DNA: TGCGCCAGCAGTCCCCGGGGGGGGCCCGGACTAGCGGGAGCTTACGAGCAGTACTTC.

This rearrangement joins TRBV7-2 to TRBJ2-3; 8 bases are shared with TRBD1. CDR3 length: 14 amino acids. CDR1 is SGHTA and CDR2 is FQGNSA in the germline V gene. V trimming: 4 bases; J trimming: 7 bases; junction bases outside the gene matches: 7. For the CDR3, the DNA is TGTGCCAGCAGCTCCGGACAGGGTCATCATACGCAGTATTTT. Protein sequence: CASSSGQGHHTQYF.

This clone came up once. The chain is built from TRBV15 and TRBJ2-4; D not resolved. Trimming took 4 bases from V and 6 from J, leaving 19 bases between them. Germline values: CDR1 LNHNV, CDR2 YYDKDF (reference sequence). The CDR3 covers 16 residues. CDR3: CATSTPRGTGLNIQYF. Here the CDR3 DNA reads TGTGCCACCAGCACTCCGAGAGGTACTGGGCTAAACATTCAGTACTTC.

This clone was seen a single time. The rearrangement uses TRBV10-2 and TRBJ2-3; no firm D call. V was clipped by 7 bases and J by 6 bases, with 11 bases between them. This CDR3 contains 12 residues. Germline V gene sequence: CDR1 WSHSY, CDR2 SAAADI. The CDR3 protein is CASTPREDTQYF. As DNA, the CDR3 is TGCGCCAGCACCCCCCGTGAGGATACGCAGTATTTT.

This clone was observed at least ten times. The V gene is TRBV10-3, the J gene TRBJ1-1, with D possibly TRBD1 on 5 matching bases. Deletions cut 3 bases from V and 1 base from J, with 9 bases between. Germline values: CDR1 ENHRY, CDR2 SYGVKD. The CDR3 loop spans 14 amino acids. The CDR3 nucleotides are TGTGCCATCAGTGACAGGGCTGGGAACACTGAAGCTTTCTTT. This gives the protein CAISDRAGNTEAFF.

The J gene is TRBJ2-2, the V gene TRBV5-4; D is undetermined. CDR1 is SGHNT and CDR2 is YYREEE in the germline V gene (reference sequence). V dropped 3 bases and J dropped 4 bases, with 10 bases sitting between them. The CDR3 is made up of 14 amino acids. CDR3 DNA: TGTGCCAGCAGCTCCCCGACGGCCACCGGGGAGCTGTTTTTT. It yields the protein CASSSPTATGELFF.

This clone has just a few counts. At the DNA level, this CDR3 is encoded by other sequences in the same sample as well. This chain joins TRBV7-9 and TRBJ2-3, with TRBD1 matching over 11 bases. In germline, CDR1 is SEHNR, CDR2 FQNEAQ (reference sequence). The CDR3 is 15 residues long. The J segment lost 3 bases and the V segment lost 3 bases, leaving 2 bases of the junction unmatched. In nucleotides, the CDR3 is TGTGCCAGCAGCTTTGGGACAGGGGGAACAGATACGCAGTATTTT. Residues: CASSFGTGGTDTQYF.

This clone was found once. The chain is built from TRBV28 and TRBJ1-1, with D perhaps matching TRBD1 (5 bases). The CDR3 contains 13 residues. V was clipped by 10 bases and J by 4 bases, with 16 bases between them. CDR1 MDHEN and CDR2 SYDVKM come from the germline V gene. CDR3 region: CATFIAGPTEAFF. In nucleotides, the CDR3 is TGTGCCACCTTCATAGCAGGGCCCACTGAAGCTTTCTTT. Based on the CDR3 plus reference TRBV28 and TRBJ1-1, the full variable domain is DVKVTQSSRYLVKRTGEKVFLECVQDMDHENMFWYRQDPGLGLRLIYFSYDVKMKEKGDIPEGYSVSREKKERFSLILESASTNQTSMYLCATFIAGPTEAFFGQGTRLTVV.

The table lists this clone with a few counts. This rearrangement joins TRBV7-2 to TRBJ1-1; no clear D. V was shortened by 5 bases and J by 6 bases, with 13 bases between the two germline ends. CDR3 length: 13 amino acids. CDR1 is SGHTA and CDR2 is FQGNSA in the germline V gene. The CDR3 sequence is CASSQRRESEAFF. The DNA for the CDR3 is TGTGCCAGCAGCCAACGGCGGGAATCTGAAGCTTTCTTT. Together with reference TRBV7-2 and TRBJ1-1, the CDR3 gives the full variable domain: GAGVSQSPSNKVTEKGKDVELRCDPISGHTALYWYRQSLGQGLEFLIYFQGNSAPDKSGLPSDRFSAERTGGSVSTLTIQRTQQEDSAVYLCASSQRRESEAFFGQGTRLTVV.

V gene TRBV28 combines with J gene TRBJ1-1; D gene unclear. The CDR3 is made up of 14 amino acids. V lost 5 bases and J lost 4, with 14 bases in between. Per germline, CDR1 MDHEN and CDR2 SYDVKM. CDR3 region: CASSPESLTTEAFF. DNA for the CDR3: TGTGCCAGCAGTCCAGAAAGCCTGACCACTGAAGCTTTCTTT.

The DNA of the CDR3 is TGTGCCAGCAGCTTAGGGTTACAAGAGACCCAGTACTTC. Its protein product is CASSLGLQETQYF. V gene TRBV7-9 combines with J gene TRBJ2-5; the D is unclear. Trimming took off 1 base at V and 2 bases at J, with 5 bases between the two ends. This CDR3 comprises 13 residues. CDR1 and CDR2 from the germline V gene are SEHNR and FQNEAQ (reference sequence).